This T cell receptor (beta chain) was obtained from a study of blood T cell repertoires in COVID-19. Overall study: COVID-19 samples from acute and convalescent phases originated in the United States, Italy and Spain.

The ends lost 1 base at V and 4 bases at J; junction bases unmatched: 5. The CDR3 length is 16 residues. Germline CDR1 LNHDA, CDR2 SQIVND (reference sequence). In the original analysis: Amplifying reference gene primers gave estimates of nucleated cell counts. Here immunoSEQ multiplex PCR was the method, and the copy in TCRdb shows in-frame clones only, minus some. Clone size and V and J calls were adopted from that table, with D and trimming inferred from the DNA. The data hold some 130,000 clones, with over 70% observed a single time. The TCR sequence derives from a human donor in a cohort sampled during active COVID-19. The chain couples TRBV19 to TRBJ2-1, with 9 nucleotides matching TRBD2. Sequencing input: peripheral blood. This chain's CDR3 is CASSIGLAGIYNEQFF. The CDR3 region has the DNA TGTGCCAGTAGTATAGGTCTAGCGGGGATATACAATGAGCAGTTCTTC.